Following are 18 T cell receptor beta chains from one sample sequenced in a study of beta chain features in type 1 diabetes (dated by TCRdb to 2017 to 2018). Libraries were made using the immunoSEQ multiplex PCR assay. All of the isolated RNA was reverse transcribed with the High Capacity cDNA Reverse Transcription Kit, so expressed TCRB transcripts were sequenced. Imported from immuneACCESS, the table was reduced by TCRdb to in-frame sequences with V and J called. These copies leave out some clones; in studies compared against another copy, an unresolved V gene accounts for under half, and the cause of the remainder is not known. The sample data list about 180,000 clones, and roughly an eighth of these were observed just once. The leading ten clones occupy 0.55% to 0.8% of the sample. The material sequenced was central memory CD4+ T cells from blood. The receptors derive from a woman in her late teens or twenties in good health.

This chain connects TRBV30 to TRBJ1-1; D is perhaps TRBD1 (5 bases). This CDR3 is 13 amino acids long. Trimming removed 0 bases at V and 5 bases at J, with 10 bases between. CDR1 GTSNPN and CDR2 SVGIG come from the germline V gene (reference sequence). CDR3 sequence: CAWSVRGGTEAFF. As DNA, the CDR3 is TGTGCCTGGAGTGTACGGGGGGGAACTGAAGCTTTCTTT.

This clone was seen only a few times. This rearrangement joins TRBV7-9 to TRBJ2-1; TRBD1 agrees at 8 bases. Unmatched junction bases numbered 8, after V lost 6 bases and J lost 7 bases. The germline V gene has CDR1 SEHNR and CDR2 FQNEAQ (reference sequence). The CDR3 totals 14 residues. CDR3 bases: TGTGCCAGCAGTCGCGGACAGGGTAGGAATGAGCAGTTCTTC. Translation gives CASSRGQGRNEQFF.

This clone was detected only a few times. The chain carries TRBV4-2 and TRBJ2-5; the match to TRBD1 covers 8 bases. Germline assignment: CDR1 LGHNA and CDR2 YNFKEQ. The CDR3 is made up of 14 amino acids. J lost 5 bases, V lost 3 bases, and 5 bases had no gene match. As DNA, the CDR3 is TGTGCCAGCAGCCAGAGACAGGGGTGGGAGACCCAGTACTTC. Protein: CASSQRQGWETQYF.

This clone was seen a handful of times. The chain employs TRBV13 and TRBJ1-1, with D perhaps TRBD1 (5 bases). Trimming took off 5 bases at V and 4 bases at J, with 11 bases between the two ends. CDR1 PRHDT and CDR2 FYEKMQ come from the germline V gene (reference sequence). There are 13 residues in the CDR3. CDR3 region: CASSQQVFTEAFF. In nucleotides, the CDR3 is TGTGCCAGCAGCCAACAGGTATTCACTGAAGCTTTCTTT.

This clone was counted only a few times. Different DNA sequences within this sample yield the same CDR3. The genes are TRBV11-2 and TRBJ2-1; D gene ambiguous. CDR1 SGHAT and CDR2 FQNNGV come from the germline V gene. V lost 0 bases, J lost 4 bases, and 4 bases lay in between. This CDR3 is 13 amino acids long. CDR3 in amino acids: CASSLERYNEQFF. CDR3 nucleotides: TGTGCCAGCAGCTTAGAACGGTACAATGAGCAGTTCTTC.

The chain couples TRBV7-2 to TRBJ1-4; maybe TRBD1 (6 bases). Trimming took off 6 bases at V and 6 bases at J, with 17 bases between the two ends. Germline-derived CDR1 and CDR2 are SGHTA and FQGNSA. This CDR3 is 15 amino acids long. This CDR3 is CASRPQGRGDEKLFF. CDR3 DNA sequence: TGTGCCAGCAGGCCTCAGGGGAGGGGGGATGAAAAACTGTTTTTT.

In its sample, this clone was seen a few times. This chain links TRBV14 with TRBJ2-3; a weak D match, TRBD2 (5 bases). V lost 3 bases and J lost 0, with 19 bases in between. CDR3 length equals 18 residues. Germline V lookup: CDR1 SGHDN, CDR2 FVKESK. CDR3 sequence (DNA): TGTGCCAGCAGCCATGGCCTACTAGTTTTTTCTAGCACAGATACGCAGTATTTT. This sequence encodes CASSHGLLVFSSTDTQYF.

The J gene is TRBJ2-5, the V gene TRBV7-9; 11 nucleotides match TRBD2. Germline V lookup: CDR1 SEHNR, CDR2 FQNEAQ (reference sequence). CDR3 length equals 17 residues. V lost 4 bases to trimming and J lost 4 bases; unmatched junction nucleotides: 11. In DNA form, the CDR3 reads TGTGCCAGCAGCTCGACTAGCGGGAATTTATTTCGAGAGACCCAGTACTTC. Translated: CASSSTSGNLFRETQYF.

This clone was counted only a few times. V and J are TRBV14 and TRBJ1-2; D is ambiguous. Trimming left V 4 bases short and J 4 bases short, with 10 bases between. Germline V gene data show CDR1 as SGHDN and CDR2 as FVKESK. This CDR3 spans 13 amino acids. The CDR3 sequence is CASSPVGGYGYTF. The DNA for the CDR3 is TGTGCCAGCAGCCCTGTGGGAGGCTATGGCTACACCTTC.

This clone occurred a few times. The gene calls are TRBV4-2 and TRBJ2-7; possible D gene TRBD2, 6 bases. The germline CDR1 and CDR2 sequences are LGHNA and YNFKEQ. CDR3 size: 16 residues. V lost 4 bases to trimming and J lost 0 bases, with 16 bases between them. The CDR3 spells CASSPASVRSSYEQYF. Here the CDR3 DNA reads TGTGCCAGCAGCCCCGCTAGCGTAAGGAGCTCCTACGAGCAGTACTTC.

The chain joins TRBV5-1 to TRBJ2-3, with 10 nucleotides matching TRBD2. Losses at the gene ends were 3 bases for V and 1 base for J; bases not matched to a gene: 5. Germline V gene sequence: CDR1 SGHRS, CDR2 YFSETQ. The CDR3 runs 16 residues. CDR3 in DNA: TGCGCCAGCAGCTCCACCGGGACTAGCGGCACAGATACGCAGTATTTT. Translated: CASSSTGTSGTDTQYF.

This clone has ten or more counts. The chain employs TRBV7-8 and TRBJ2-5; 8 bases are a match to TRBD2. CDR1 SGHVS and CDR2 FQNEAQ come from the germline V gene. The CDR3 length is 12 residues. V was clipped by 3 bases and J by 14 bases; unmatched bases: 8. CDR3 sequence (DNA): TGTGCCAGCAGCTTCCCGGCGGGAGGCCTTTACTTC. This sequence encodes CASSFPAGGLYF.

In this sample, this clone turned up a few times. The V call is TRBV14, the J call TRBJ2-3; a weak D match, TRBD1 (5 bases). Germline values: CDR1 SGHDN, CDR2 FVKESK. Trimming left V 0 bases short and J 1 base short, with 11 bases between. The CDR3 spans 16 residues. CDR3 DNA: TGTGCCAGCAGCCAAGACCAGGGCCTCGGCACAGATACGCAGTATTTT. Translating gives CASSQDQGLGTDTQYF.

This clone showed up just a few times. The rearrangement uses TRBV5-1 and TRBJ1-5, with 8 bases identical to TRBD1. CDR1 and CDR2 from the germline V gene are SGHRS and YFSETQ. The CDR3 has 14 residues. V shed 5 bases, J shed 11 bases, and the junction held 12 bases outside the gene matches. CDR3 residues: CASRRGTGSEAQHF. In DNA, the CDR3 is TGCGCCAGCAGAAGGGGGACAGGCTCGGAGGCCCAGCATTTT.

The rearrangement links TRBV5-5 to TRBJ2-5; D is possibly TRBD2 (6 bases). The V end lost 3 bases, the J end lost 5 bases, and 17 bases lay between the germline ends. The germline CDR1 and CDR2 sequences are SGHKS and YYEKEE (reference sequence). The CDR3 spans 15 residues. The DNA of the CDR3 is TGTGCCAGCAGCTGGGGGGACCGCACTGGGGAGACCCAGTACTTC. This encodes CASSWGDRTGETQYF.

A few counts support this clone. The rearrangement joins TRBV19 to TRBJ2-2; possibly TRBD2 for D (6 bases). V was trimmed by 5 bases and J by 5 bases, leaving 9 bases between them. The CDR3 totals 13 residues. CDR1 and CDR2 from the germline V gene are LNHDA and SQIVND (reference sequence). Here the CDR3 reads CASSAGPTGELFF. In DNA form, the CDR3 reads TGTGCCAGTAGTGCGGGGCCGACCGGGGAGCTGTTTTTT.

This clone was seen a handful of times. The chain links TRBV28 to TRBJ2-7, with 10 bases aligning to TRBD1. The length of the CDR3 is 14 residues. V shed 8 bases, J shed 5 bases, and the junction held 9 bases outside the gene matches. Per germline, CDR1 MDHEN and CDR2 SYDVKM. In nucleotides, the CDR3 is TGTGCCAGCCCTCCGGGACAGGGGTCCCACGAGCAGTACTTC. Translated: CASPPGQGSHEQYF.

This chain joins TRBV28 and TRBJ2-3; 9 bases map to TRBD1. The ends lost 7 bases at V and 8 bases at J; junction bases unmatched: 7. The CDR3 sequence is 13 residues long. CDR1 is MDHEN, CDR2 SYDVKM, per germline. The chain's CDR3 is CASIGDRVGTQYF. For the CDR3, the DNA is TGTGCCAGCATTGGGGACAGGGTCGGTACGCAGTATTTT.